This T cell receptor beta chain was identified in a study of OX40 agonist ivuxolimab in advanced cancers. Measured with immunoSEQ multiplex PCR; TCRdb has only the in-frame clones, and not every one. Among roughly 100,000 clones, around nine tenths were seen once, and the ten largest hold around 0.3%. With 0 bases clipped from V and 4 bases from J, the junction kept 12 bases outside the gene matches. In germline, CDR1 is SGDLS, CDR2 YYNGEE. This CDR3 spans 18 amino acids. The chain is built from TRBV9 and TRBJ2-3; 9 nucleotides agree with TRBD2. The receptor was isolated from an adult with an advanced solid tumor such as melanoma, head and neck, liver or kidney cancer. This specimen consisted of CD4+ or CD8+ T cells sorted from blood, obtained in a trial of the OX40 agonist ivuxolimab. CDR3 region: CASSVGPLSRGGADTQYF. The CDR3 DNA reads as TGTGCCAGCAGCGTAGGACCCCTCTCGCGGGGGGGCGCAGATACGCAGTATTTT.